This T cell receptor (beta chain) came from a study of blood T cell repertoires in COVID-19. Study details: The United States, Italy and Spain provided the acute and convalescent COVID-19 samples. The analysed material was cDNA or gDNA that came from T cells, B-cell-depleted T cells, or PBMCs.

V shed 3 bases and J 1 base; nucleotides not matched to a gene: 5. The CDR3 has 15 amino acids. Germline V gene lookup returns CDR1 SGHRS and CDR2 YFSETQ. Authors' processing steps: Estimates of nucleated cell counts were drawn from the amplification of reference gene primers. Profiling relied on immunoSEQ multiplex PCR, and the TCRdb table lists in-frame clones only, not all of them. The DNA gave D and trimming, while V, J and clone size come from that table. The profile shows about 140,000 clones, roughly 88% of them singletons. The TCR comes from a man aged 60-69 years with active or convalescent COVID-19. The chain couples TRBV5-1 to TRBJ2-5, with 8 positions matching TRBD2. The sequenced material came from peripheral blood. The CDR3 region is CASSWGTSGQETQYF. CDR3 DNA: TGCGCCAGCAGCTGGGGAACTAGCGGCCAAGAGACCCAGTACTTC. Looking up the rest from reference TRBV5-1 and TRBJ2-5 gives the full variable domain: KAGVTQTPRYLIKTRGQQVTLSCSPISGHRSVSWYQQTPGQGLQFLFEYFSETQRNKGNFPGRFSGRQFSNSRSEMNVSTLELGDSALYLCASSWGTSGQETQYFGPGTRLLVL.